This T cell receptor (beta chain) came from a study of CD8 T cells in Susac syndrome. Study results and caveats: The study conceded that relatively few individuals underwent its TCR sequencing and HLA analysis.

Sequencing targeted TCR beta in T cells from blood (CD8+ and CD4+). V lost 6 bases to trimming and J lost 5 bases, with 11 bases between them. The CDR3 covers 13 residues. Random hexamers were used to reverse transcribe an amount of roughly 0.45 to 1 ug RNA. The TCR beta CDR3 was amplified by immunoSEQ multiplex PCR across 54 Vbeta, 13 Jbeta. TCRdb fed the immunoSEQ multiplex PCR reads into MiXCR, producing one record per CDR3 protein. The top ten clones hold just over 0.095% of a sample with approximately 100,000 distinct CDR3 sequences, around 95% of them seen once. Worth noting for this clonotype: Its target is not known.

This receptor was taken from a human donor in good health. Sequencing was done on a sample of CD4+ T cells from PBMCs. The V call is TRBV12-3 or TRBV12-4, the J call TRBJ2-1; TRBD2 might be the D (5 bases). The CDR3 here is CASRPGRNNEQFF. As DNA, the CDR3 is TGTGCCAGCAGGCCGGGAAGGAACAATGAGCAGTTCTTC.